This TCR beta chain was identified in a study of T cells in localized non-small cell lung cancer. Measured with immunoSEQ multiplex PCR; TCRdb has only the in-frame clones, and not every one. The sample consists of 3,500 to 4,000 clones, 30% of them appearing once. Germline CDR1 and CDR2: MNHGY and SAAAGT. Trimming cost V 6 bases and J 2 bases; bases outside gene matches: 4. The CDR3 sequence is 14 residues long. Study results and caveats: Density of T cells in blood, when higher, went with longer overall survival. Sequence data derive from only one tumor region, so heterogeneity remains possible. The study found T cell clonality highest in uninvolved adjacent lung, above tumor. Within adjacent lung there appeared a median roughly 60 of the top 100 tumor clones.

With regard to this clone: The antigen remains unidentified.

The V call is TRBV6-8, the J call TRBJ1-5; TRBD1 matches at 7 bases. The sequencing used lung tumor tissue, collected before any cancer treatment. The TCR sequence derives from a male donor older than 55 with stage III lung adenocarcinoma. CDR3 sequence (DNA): TGTGCCAGCAGGCGGACAGGCCGCAATCAGCCCCAGCATTTT. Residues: CASRRTGRNQPQHF.